This paragraph covers one T cell receptor beta chain sequence. In the original analysis: Nucleated cell counts were estimated from reference gene primer amplification. The method was immunoSEQ multiplex PCR; TCRdb's version includes in-frame clones alone and lacks a portion of them. V and J calls plus clone size are reproduced from that table; the DNA served to infer D and trimming. The sample holds 150,000 to 180,000 clones, roughly nine tenths seen once. Germline CDR1 SNHLY, CDR2 FYNNEI. V was clipped by 11 bases and J by 2 bases, with 13 bases between them. This CDR3 contains 13 residues. This record belongs to a study of blood T cell repertoires in COVID-19. The overall study: Sites across the United States, Italy and Spain contributed samples from acute and convalescent COVID-19. Nucleic acid was either cDNA or gDNA, and it came from T cells, B-cell-depleted T cells, or PBMCs.

The receptor was derived from a woman in her thirties or forties with acute or convalescent COVID-19. The chain joins TRBV2 to TRBJ1-3, with a weak D call TRBD1 (6 bases). Material: peripheral blood. The CDR3 is CAEAGGPGNTIYF. The CDR3, as DNA: TGTGCCGAGGCCGGGGGGCCTGGAAACACCATATATTTT.